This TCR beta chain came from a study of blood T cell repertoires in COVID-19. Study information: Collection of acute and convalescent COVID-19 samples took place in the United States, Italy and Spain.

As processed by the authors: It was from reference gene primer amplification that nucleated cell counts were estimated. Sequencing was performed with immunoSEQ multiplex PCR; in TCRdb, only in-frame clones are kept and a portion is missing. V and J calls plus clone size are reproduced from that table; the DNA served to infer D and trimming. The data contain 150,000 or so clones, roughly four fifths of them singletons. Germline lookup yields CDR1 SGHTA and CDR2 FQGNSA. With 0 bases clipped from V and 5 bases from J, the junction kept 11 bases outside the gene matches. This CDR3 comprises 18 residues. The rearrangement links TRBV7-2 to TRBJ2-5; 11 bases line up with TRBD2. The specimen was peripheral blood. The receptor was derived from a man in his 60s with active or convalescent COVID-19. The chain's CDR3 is CASSLASLAGGGRETQYF. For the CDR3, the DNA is TGTGCCAGCAGCTTAGCGTCCCTAGCGGGAGGAGGGCGGGAGACCCAGTACTTC.